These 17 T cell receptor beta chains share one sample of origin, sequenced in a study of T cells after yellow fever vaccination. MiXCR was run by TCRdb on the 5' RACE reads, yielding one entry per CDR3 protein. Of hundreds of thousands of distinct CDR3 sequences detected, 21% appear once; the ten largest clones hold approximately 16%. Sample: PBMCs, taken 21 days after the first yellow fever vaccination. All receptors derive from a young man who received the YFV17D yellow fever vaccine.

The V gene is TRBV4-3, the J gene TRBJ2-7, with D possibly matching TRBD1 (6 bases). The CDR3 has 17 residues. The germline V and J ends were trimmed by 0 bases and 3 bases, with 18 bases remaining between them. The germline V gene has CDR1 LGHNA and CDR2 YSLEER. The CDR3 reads CASSQEESRGRIYEQYV. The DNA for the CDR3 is TGCGCCAGCAGCCAAGAGGAGTCGAGGGGGAGAATCTACGAGCAGTACGTC.

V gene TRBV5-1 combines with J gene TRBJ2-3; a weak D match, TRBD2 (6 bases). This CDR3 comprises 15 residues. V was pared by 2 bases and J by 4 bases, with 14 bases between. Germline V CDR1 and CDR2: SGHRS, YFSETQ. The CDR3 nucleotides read TGCGCCAGCAGCTTTACTAGCTCCGCCGCAGATACGCAGTATTTT. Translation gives CASSFTSSAADTQYF.

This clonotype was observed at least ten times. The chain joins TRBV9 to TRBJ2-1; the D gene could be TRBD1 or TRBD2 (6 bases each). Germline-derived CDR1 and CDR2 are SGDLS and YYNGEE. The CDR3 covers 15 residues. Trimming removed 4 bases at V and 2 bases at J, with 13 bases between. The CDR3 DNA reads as TGTGCCAGCAGCATGGGGGGCGCTCCCTACAATGAGCAGTTCTTC. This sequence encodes CASSMGGAPYNEQFF.

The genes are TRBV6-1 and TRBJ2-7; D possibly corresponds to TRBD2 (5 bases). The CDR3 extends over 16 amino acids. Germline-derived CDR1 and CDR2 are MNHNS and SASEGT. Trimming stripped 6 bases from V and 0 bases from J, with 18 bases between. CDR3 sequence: CASSTSGGTVSYEQYF. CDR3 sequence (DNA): TGTGCCAGCAGCACCAGCGGAGGAACTGTCTCCTACGAGCAGTACTTC.

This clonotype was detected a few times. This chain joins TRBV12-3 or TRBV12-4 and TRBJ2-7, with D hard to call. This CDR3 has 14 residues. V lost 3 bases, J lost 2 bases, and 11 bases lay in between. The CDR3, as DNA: TGTGCCAGCAGTTTCAGTCAGAAAGCCTACGAGCAGTACTTC. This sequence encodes CASSFSQKAYEQYF.

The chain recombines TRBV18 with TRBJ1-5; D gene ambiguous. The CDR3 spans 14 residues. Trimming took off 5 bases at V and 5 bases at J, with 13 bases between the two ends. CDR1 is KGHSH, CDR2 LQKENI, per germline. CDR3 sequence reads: CASSMTAVYQPQHF. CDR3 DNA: TGTGCCAGCTCAATGACCGCCGTATATCAGCCCCAGCATTTT.

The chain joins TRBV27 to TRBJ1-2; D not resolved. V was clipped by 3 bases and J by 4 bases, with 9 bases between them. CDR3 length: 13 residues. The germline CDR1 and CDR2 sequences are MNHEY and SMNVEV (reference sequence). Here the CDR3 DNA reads TGTGCCAGCAGTTTCGGGCAGACCTATGGCTACACCTTC. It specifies CASSFGQTYGYTF.

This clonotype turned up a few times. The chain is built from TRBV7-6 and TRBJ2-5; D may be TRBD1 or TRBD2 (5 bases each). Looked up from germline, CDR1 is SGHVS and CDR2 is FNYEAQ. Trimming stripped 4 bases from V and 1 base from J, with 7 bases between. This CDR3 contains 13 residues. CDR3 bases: TGTGCCAGCAGCTGGGACGTCCAAGAGACCCAGTACTTC. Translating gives CASSWDVQETQYF.

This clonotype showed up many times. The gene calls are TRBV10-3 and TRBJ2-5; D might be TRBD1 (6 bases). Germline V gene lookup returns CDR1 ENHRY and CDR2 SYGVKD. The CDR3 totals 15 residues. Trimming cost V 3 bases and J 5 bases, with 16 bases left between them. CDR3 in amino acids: CAISDPTGYGETQYF. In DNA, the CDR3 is TGTGCCATCAGTGACCCCACAGGGTACGGGGAGACCCAGTACTTC.

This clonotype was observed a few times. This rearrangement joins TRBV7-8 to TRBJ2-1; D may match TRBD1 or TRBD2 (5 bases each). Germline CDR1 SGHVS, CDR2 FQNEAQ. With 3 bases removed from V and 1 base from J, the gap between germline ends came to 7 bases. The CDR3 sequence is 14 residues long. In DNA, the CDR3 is TGTGCCAGCAGCTTGGGACCTTCCTACAATGAGCAGTTCTTC. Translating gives CASSLGPSYNEQFF. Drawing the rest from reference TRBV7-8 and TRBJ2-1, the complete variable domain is GAGVSQSPRYKVAKRGQDVALRCDPISGHVSLFWYQQALGQGPEFLTYFQNEAQLDKSGLPSDRFFAERPEGSVSTLKIQRTQQEDSAVYLCASSLGPSYNEQFFGPGTRLTVL.

The CDR3: CASSLVRGRSSDTQYF. The CDR3 nucleotides are TGCGCCAGCAGCTTGGTAAGGGGTAGATCCTCAGATACGCAGTATTTT. The chain is built from TRBV5-1 and TRBJ2-3; possibly TRBD1 for D (5 bases). The CDR3 loop spans 16 amino acids. V was pared by 0 bases and J by 4 bases, with 15 bases between. CDR1 SGHRS and CDR2 YFSETQ come from the germline V gene.

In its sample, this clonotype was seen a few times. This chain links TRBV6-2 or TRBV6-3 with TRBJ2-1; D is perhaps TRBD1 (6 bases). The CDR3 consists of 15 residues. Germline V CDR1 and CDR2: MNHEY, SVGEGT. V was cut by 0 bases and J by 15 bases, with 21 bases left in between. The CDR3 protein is CASSYSSSNSGVWFF. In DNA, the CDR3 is TGTGCCAGCAGTTACTCCTCGTCTAACTCAGGGGTCTGGTTCTTC.

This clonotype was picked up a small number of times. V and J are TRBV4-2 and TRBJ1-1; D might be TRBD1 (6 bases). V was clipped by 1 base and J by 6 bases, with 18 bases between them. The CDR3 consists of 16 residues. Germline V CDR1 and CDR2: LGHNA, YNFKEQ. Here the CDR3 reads CASSQATRGAKAEAFF. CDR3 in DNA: TGTGCCAGCAGCCAAGCAACTAGGGGGGCAAAGGCTGAAGCTTTCTTT.

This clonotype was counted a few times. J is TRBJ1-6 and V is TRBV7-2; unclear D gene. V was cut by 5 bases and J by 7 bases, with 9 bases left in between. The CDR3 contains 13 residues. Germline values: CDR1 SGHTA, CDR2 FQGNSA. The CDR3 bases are TGTGCCAGCAGCCCGATACAAAATTCACCCCTCCACTTT. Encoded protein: CASSPIQNSPLHF. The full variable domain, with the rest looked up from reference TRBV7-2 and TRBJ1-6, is GAGVSQSPSNKVTEKGKDVELRCDPISGHTALYWYRQSLGQGLEFLIYFQGNSAPDKSGLPSDRFSAERTGGSVSTLTIQRTQQEDSAVYLCASSPIQNSPLHFGNGTRLTVT.

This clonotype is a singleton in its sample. The CDR3 reads CASSQVGQPPQHF. The CDR3 nucleotides are TGTGCCAGCAGTCAGGTCGGACAGCCGCCCCAGCATTTT. This chain connects TRBV12-3 or TRBV12-4 to TRBJ1-5; possible D gene TRBD1, 6 bases. Trimming removed 5 bases from V and 9 bases from J, with 14 bases in between. The CDR3 runs 13 residues.

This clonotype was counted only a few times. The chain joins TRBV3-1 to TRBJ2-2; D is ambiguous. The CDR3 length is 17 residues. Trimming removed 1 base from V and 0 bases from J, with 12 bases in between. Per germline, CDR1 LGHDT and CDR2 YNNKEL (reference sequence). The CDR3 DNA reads TGTGCCAGCAGCCAAGTCTTAGGCAGCACGAACACCGGGGAGCTGTTTTTT. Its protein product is CASSQVLGSTNTGELFF.

The CDR3: CASSFLRGVGINYGYTF. The CDR3 coding sequence is TGTGCCAGCAGCTTCCTTCGAGGCGTAGGAATCAACTATGGCTACACCTTC. V is TRBV7-9 and J is TRBJ1-2; D is ambiguous. Germline CDR1 reads SEHNR; CDR2 reads FQNEAQ (reference sequence). The CDR3 length is 17 residues. The V and J ends lost 3 bases and 2 bases respectively, with 19 bases between them.